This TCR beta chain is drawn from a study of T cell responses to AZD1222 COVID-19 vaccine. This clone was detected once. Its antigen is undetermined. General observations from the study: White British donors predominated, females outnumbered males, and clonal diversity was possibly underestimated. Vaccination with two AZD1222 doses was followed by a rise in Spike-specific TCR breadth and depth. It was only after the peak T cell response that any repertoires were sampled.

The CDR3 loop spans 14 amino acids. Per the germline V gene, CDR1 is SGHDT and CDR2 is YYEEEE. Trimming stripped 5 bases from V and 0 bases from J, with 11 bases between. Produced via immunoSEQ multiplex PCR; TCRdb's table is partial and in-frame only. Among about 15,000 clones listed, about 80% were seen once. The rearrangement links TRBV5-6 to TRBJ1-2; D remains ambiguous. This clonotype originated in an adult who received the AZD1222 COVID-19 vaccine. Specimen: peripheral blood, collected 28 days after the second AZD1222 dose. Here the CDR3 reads CASRVTSANYGYTF. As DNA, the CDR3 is TGTGCCAGCAGAGTAACATCGGCTAACTATGGCTACACCTTC. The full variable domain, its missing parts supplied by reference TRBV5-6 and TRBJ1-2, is DAGVTQSPTHLIKTRGQQVTLRCSPKSGHDTVSWYQQALGQGPQFIFQYYEEEERQRGNFPDRFSGHQFPNYSSELNVNALLLGDSALYLCASRVTSANYGYTFGSGTRLTVV.